One sample yielded the 15 T cell receptor beta chains listed below, sequenced in a study of blood T cell repertoires in COVID-19. Data came from immunoSEQ multiplex PCR; TCRdb stores just in-frame clones and leaves some out. The table lists 300,000 to 450,000 clones, 75% to 90% of them singletons. Input material: peripheral blood. The receptors were gathered from a woman between 18 and 29 years old with acute or convalescent COVID-19.

The genes are TRBV11-2 and TRBJ2-3; no clear D. Per germline, CDR1 SGHAT and CDR2 FQNNGV. This CDR3 is 15 amino acids long. Trimming left V 2 bases short and J 2 bases short, with 11 bases between. CDR3 nucleotides: TGTGCCAGCAGCTTAAGTGGCGACATCACAGATACGCAGTATTTT. Residues: CASSLSGDITDTQYF.

The CDR3 nucleotides are TGTGCCAGCAGCCCTAGTGGACAGGAAGCCTACGAGCAGTACTTC. Its protein is CASSPSGQEAYEQYF. The gene calls are TRBV5-5 and TRBJ2-7; the match to TRBD1 covers 7 bases. V shed 4 bases and J 2 bases; nucleotides not matched to a gene: 9. The CDR3 length is 15 residues. The germline V gene has CDR1 SGHKS and CDR2 YYEKEE (reference sequence). Full variable domain (missing parts from reference TRBV5-5 and TRBJ2-7): DAGVTQSPTHLIKTRGQQVTLRCSPISGHKSVSWYQQVLGQGPQFIFQYYEKEERGRGNFPDRFSARQFPNYSSELNVNALLLGDSALYLCASSPSGQEAYEQYFGPGTRLTVT.

The V gene is TRBV18, the J gene TRBJ1-2, with TRBD1 matching 7 bases. CDR1 is KGHSH and CDR2 is LQKENI in the germline V gene. Trimming removed 6 bases from V and 0 bases from J; junction bases left unmatched: 4. This CDR3 contains 14 residues. DNA for the CDR3: TGTGCCAGCTCTAACGGACAGGCTAACTATGGCTACACCTTC. This translates into CASSNGQANYGYTF.

V gene TRBV10-2 combines with J gene TRBJ1-1; D is undetermined. This CDR3 contains 16 residues. Trimming shortened V by 2 bases and J by 6 bases, and 19 bases separated the two germline ends. Germline V lookup: CDR1 WSHSY, CDR2 SAAADI. The DNA of the CDR3 is TGCGCCAGCAGTGAGGGGGAGGGTCTAAGGACGGCTGAAGCTTTCTTT. Its translation is CASSEGEGLRTAEAFF.

The chain combines TRBV2 with TRBJ2-1, with 8 bases identical to TRBD2. Losses at the gene ends were 8 bases for V and 2 bases for J; bases not matched to a gene: 11. Germline CDR1 is SNHLY and CDR2 is FYNNEI. CDR3 size: 16 residues. CDR3 loop: CASLGAGTSTYNEQFF. CDR3 DNA sequence: TGTGCCAGCCTGGGGGCCGGGACTAGTACCTACAATGAGCAGTTCTTC.

This clone was counted once. This chain links TRBV15 with TRBJ1-2; tentative D call: TRBD1 (6 bases). Trimming shortened V by 0 bases and J by 4 bases, and 15 bases separated the two germline ends. Germline values: CDR1 LNHNV, CDR2 YYDKDF (reference sequence). This CDR3 region has 16 residues. The CDR3 is CATSRDLGARSYGYTF. DNA for the CDR3: TGTGCCACCAGCAGAGATCTGGGGGCGCGGAGCTATGGCTACACCTTC.

This clone was observed a few times. This sample also contains other DNA sequences that code for the same CDR3. The genes are TRBV9 and TRBJ1-5; D not resolved. The CDR3 covers 14 residues. V lost 0 bases, J lost 1 base, and 5 bases lay in between. Germline V gene sequence: CDR1 SGDLS, CDR2 YYNGEE. CDR3 residues: CASSVGGSNQPQHF. Here the CDR3 DNA reads TGTGCCAGCAGCGTAGGAGGGAGCAATCAGCCCCAGCATTTT.

The chain links TRBV7-3 to TRBJ2-3; D not certain. This CDR3 spans 12 amino acids. The V and J ends lost 5 bases and 5 bases respectively, with 8 bases between them. Per germline, CDR1 SGHTA and CDR2 FQGTGA. The CDR3 loop reads CASSRPGDTQYF. The CDR3 bases are TGTGCCAGCAGCAGACCGGGAGATACGCAGTATTTT.

The chain has TRBV9 and TRBJ2-2; 9 bases align to TRBD2. The CDR3 consists of 16 residues. Germline CDR1 reads SGDLS; CDR2 reads YYNGEE. J was trimmed by 4 bases and V by 0 bases; bases with no gene match: 4. The CDR3 here is CASSVGLAGITGELFF. The CDR3 DNA reads TGTGCCAGCAGCGTAGGTCTAGCGGGGATCACCGGGGAGCTGTTTTTT.

The rearrangement joins TRBV13 to TRBJ1-1; no definite D call. The CDR3 consists of 11 residues. V lost 5 bases, J lost 6 bases, and 7 bases lay in between. CDR1 is PRHDT, CDR2 FYEKMQ, per germline (reference sequence). CDR3 DNA sequence: TGTGCCAGCAGCCGGTTCCCTGAAGCTTTCTTT. Its translation: CASSRFPEAFF. Complete variable domain (other parts from reference TRBV13 and TRBJ1-1): AAGVIQSPRHLIKEKRETATLKCYPIPRHDTVYWYQQGPGQDPQFLISFYEKMQSDKGSIPDRFSAQQFSDYHSELNMSSLELGDSALYFCASSRFPEAFFGQGTRLTVV.

The V call is TRBV7-9, the J call TRBJ1-4; D uncertain. This CDR3 is 14 amino acids long. The ends were cut back, 1 base at V and 5 bases at J, with 8 bases in the middle. The V gene's germline CDR1 is SEHNR and CDR2 FQNEAQ (reference sequence). The CDR3 DNA follows: TGTGCCAGCAGCTTAGGCCAGTCGAATGAAAAACTGTTTTTT. It yields the protein CASSLGQSNEKLFF.

CDR3 sequence: CASSSPVFKEKLFF. CDR3 sequence (DNA): TGTGCCAGCAGTTCGCCGGTTTTTAAGGAAAAACTGTTTTTT. The J gene is TRBJ1-4, the V gene TRBV28; no firm D call. The germline CDR1 and CDR2 sequences are MDHEN and SYDVKM. This CDR3 is 14 amino acids long. The V end was cut by 4 bases, the J end by 8 bases, with 14 bases between.

V is TRBV5-1 and J is TRBJ2-1, with D possibly matching TRBD2 (6 bases). Germline V CDR1 and CDR2: SGHRS, YFSETQ. The ends were cut back, 3 bases at V and 6 bases at J, with 19 bases in the middle. This CDR3 comprises 16 residues. CDR3 sequence reads: CASSSTLVEGGNEQFF. CDR3 sequence (DNA): TGCGCCAGCAGCTCAACGCTGGTAGAGGGAGGCAATGAGCAGTTCTTC.

The rearrangement uses TRBV11-2 and TRBJ2-3; weak D call: TRBD2 (6 bases). The CDR3 is made up of 15 amino acids. In germline, CDR1 is SGHAT, CDR2 FQNNGV. Trimming took off 1 base at V and 0 bases at J, with 8 bases between the two ends. In DNA, the CDR3 is TGTGCCAGCAGCTTAGGGGAGGTTAGCACAGATACGCAGTATTTT. Its protein product is CASSLGEVSTDTQYF.

The chain uses TRBV11-2 and TRBJ2-7; TRBD2 matches at 11 bases. Germline V CDR1 and CDR2: SGHAT, FQNNGV. The CDR3 sequence is 17 residues long. V shed 5 bases and J 3 bases; nucleotides not matched to a gene: 12. The DNA for the CDR3 is TGTGCCAGCAGCAGTACTAGCGGGAGCCGACGGAGCTACGAGCAGTACTTC. Its protein is CASSSTSGSRRSYEQYF.